A selection of T cell receptor beta chains follows, all from one sample in a study of blood T cells in healthy people across ages. One entry per CDR3 protein, called by TCRdb with MiXCR from the 5' RACE reads. This sample carries 1.5 million or so distinct CDR3 sequences, roughly 43% of them seen once, and the ten largest clones take about 3.8%. Sequenced input: blood. These receptors originate from a woman aged 18-29 years in good health. Each CDR3 is given without its conserved first and last residue. The D gene is left open where the match is weak.

>TRBV7-2|TRBJ2-1|TRBD2
ASSSPGLHYNEQF
>TRBV12-3/TRBV12-4|TRBJ1-1|-
ASSSGRLTEAF
>TRBV4-1|TRBJ2-7|-
ASSQDPARASYEQY
>TRBV11-2|TRBJ2-3|-
ASSLAGAGDTQY
>TRBV7-2|TRBJ2-7|-
ASSFRETSSYEQY
>TRBV4-1|TRBJ1-2|-
ASSQEGRYHGYT
>TRBV6-1|TRBJ2-3|-
ASSESGLVNTQY
>TRBV12-3/TRBV12-4|TRBJ1-1|-
ASSAEEAF
>TRBV14|TRBJ2-1|-
ASSLSRTAVNEQF
>TRBV7-9|TRBJ2-3|-
ASSLAVVGGTDTQY
>TRBV7-9|TRBJ2-4|-
ASSKGTSKNIQY
>TRBV7-4|TRBJ2-7|TRBD2
ASSSGTSGNEFSYEQY
>TRBV19|TRBJ2-1|-
ASSGGARSYNEQF
>TRBV6-5|TRBJ1-2|-
ATEGGGDGYT
>TRBV4-3|TRBJ1-2|TRBD1
ASSQPGTGFGYT
>TRBV4-2|TRBJ2-7|-
ASSQDNSFPYEQY
>TRBV29-1|TRBJ2-3|-
SLSAKNSDTQY
>TRBV28|TRBJ1-1|TRBD1
ASSSARGQADTEAF
>TRBV20-1|TRBJ2-7|-
SAMAEGGEQY
>TRBV20-1|TRBJ2-3|TRBD1
SARDPGQGLTDTQY
>TRBV7-2|TRBJ2-1|-
ASSPRLIDEQF
>TRBV9|TRBJ1-5|-
ASSPGEGYSNQPQH
>TRBV28|TRBJ2-7|-
ASSTQDTYEQY
>TRBV6-5|-|TRBD1
ASNSGGSYEQY
>TRBV4-3|TRBJ1-1|-
ASSQPGERGEAF
>TRBV19|TRBJ2-7|TRBD1
ASSMGTGYYEQY
>TRBV2|TRBJ2-7|TRBD2
ASSKLAGGSNEQY
>TRBV4-3|TRBJ2-3|-
ASSRRAPGTDTQY
>TRBV2|TRBJ1-2|TRBD1
ASAGGRYGYT
>TRBV7-7|TRBJ2-2|TRBD1
ASSSTGGPIGELF
>TRBV6-6|-|-
ASSSTSFPRNEQY
>TRBV25-1|TRBJ2-3|TRBD2
ASSLAGWADTQY
>TRBV7-2|TRBJ2-3|-
ASSLARYRKDTQY
>TRBV7-9|TRBJ1-6|TRBD1
ASRPIGTGNSPLH
>TRBV7-9|TRBJ1-1|TRBD1
ASSLSGTGVNTEAF
>TRBV21-1|TRBJ2-5|-
ASSKDPREVQETQY
>TRBV20-1|TRBJ2-5|TRBD2
SARDERGGKAQY
>TRBV28|TRBJ2-1|-
ASSWARQPYNEQF
>TRBV20-1|TRBJ2-1|-
SARDTSGQSGLPYNEQF
>TRBV2|-|TRBD2
ASRARGGYNEQY
>TRBV15|-|-
ATSRDVSSVLLHEQY
>TRBV15|TRBJ1-6|TRBD1
ATSKGTGRNSPLH
>TRBV6-5|-|TRBD2
ASSYLGRAGGTRETQY
>TRBV6-2/TRBV6-3|TRBJ2-7|TRBD1
ASSVGQYEQY
>TRBV12-3/TRBV12-4|TRBJ2-4|TRBD1
ASSSRDSQWNIQY
>TRBV9|TRBJ2-1|TRBD1
ASSVAGQGPYNEQF
>TRBV27|TRBJ2-1|-
ASSYQGQANEQF
>TRBV7-8|TRBJ2-1|TRBD2
ASSLRPAGLASYNEQF
>TRBV6-2/TRBV6-3|TRBJ1-2|TRBD1
AGSYSLQGPNYGYT
>TRBV7-3|TRBJ2-1|-
ASSLMSPDNEQF
>TRBV7-2|-|-
ASSLQLDLEQY